What follows are 12 T cell receptor beta chains derived from one specimen sequenced in a study of graft-versus-host responses after intestinal transplantation. Here immunoSEQ multiplex PCR was the method, and the copy in TCRdb shows in-frame clones only, minus some. Counted here are approximately 90,000 clones, 88% occurring once; the ten biggest clones make up more than 0.25%. Antigens of these TCRs are unknown. Sequenced here: unstimulated CD4+ T cells sorted from spleen or lymph node cells, sampled before transplant. The source of these receptors is a human donor who was the organ donor for an intestinal transplant.

The chain joins TRBV6-6 to TRBJ2-4, with a weak D call TRBD2 (6 bases). V lost 8 bases to trimming and J lost 0 bases, with 11 bases between them. Germline V lookup: CDR1 MNHNY, CDR2 SVGAGI (reference sequence). The CDR3 runs to 14 residues. Here the CDR3 DNA reads TGTGCCAGCTCTCAGGGACTAGCCAAAAACATTCAGTACTTC. It yields the protein CASSQGLAKNIQYF.

The J gene is TRBJ1-1, the V gene TRBV5-1, with unresolved D. The CDR3 sequence is 13 residues long. Germline V gene lookup returns CDR1 SGHRS and CDR2 YFSETQ. V lost 0 bases to trimming and J lost 3 bases, with 6 bases between them. The CDR3 sequence: CASSLGWHTEAFF. The CDR3 DNA reads TGCGCCAGCAGCTTGGGATGGCACACTGAAGCTTTCTTT.

The rearrangement uses TRBV2 and TRBJ2-2; D is unresolved. This CDR3 is built from 16 residues. Trimming stripped 6 bases from V and 7 bases from J, with 21 bases between. Germline V gene sequence: CDR1 SNHLY, CDR2 FYNNEI. The CDR3 protein is CASSATIGGFGGELFF. CDR3 bases: TGTGCCAGCAGCGCAACGATAGGCGGATTTGGCGGGGAGCTGTTTTTT.

Notes on this clone: The sample holds other DNA sequences that translate to the same CDR3. The chain recombines TRBV7-6 with TRBJ2-3; TRBD2 matches at 10 bases. V shed 1 base and J 4 bases; nucleotides not matched to a gene: 2. Germline CDR1 reads SGHVS; CDR2 reads FNYEAQ. The CDR3 length is 15 residues. CDR3 loop: CASSLGLAGADTQYF. For the CDR3, the DNA is TGTGCCAGCAGCTTAGGGCTAGCGGGGGCAGATACGCAGTATTTT.

V and J are TRBV6-5 and TRBJ1-2; 10 bases map to TRBD1. Germline V gene sequence: CDR1 MNHEY, CDR2 SVGAGI. Trimming took 8 bases from V and 4 from J; bases not matched to a gene: 7. The CDR3 is made up of 14 amino acids. CDR3: CASADRTGGYGYTF. The CDR3 nucleotides are TGTGCCAGCGCCGACCGGACAGGGGGCTATGGCTACACCTTC.

This clone was seen a single time. This chain connects TRBV6-1 to TRBJ2-3; 7 nucleotides match TRBD1. The length of the CDR3 is 13 residues. J gave up 2 bases and V 8 bases, and 4 bases lay outside the gene matches. Germline V gives CDR1 MNHNS, CDR2 SASEGT. Here the CDR3 reads CASRDSPTDTQYF. Written as DNA, the CDR3 is TGTGCCAGCCGGGACAGCCCCACAGATACGCAGTATTTT.

The chain recombines TRBV9 with TRBJ1-2; D is unresolved. The V and J ends lost 3 bases and 2 bases respectively, with 11 bases between them. CDR3 length: 14 residues. Germline CDR1 and CDR2: SGDLS and YYNGEE. As DNA, the CDR3 is TGTGCCAGCAGCGCCCAGCGGGGAAACTATGGCTACACCTTC. Residues: CASSAQRGNYGYTF. The entire variable domain, with the rest obtained from reference TRBV9 and TRBJ1-2, is as follows: DSGVTQTPKHLITATGQRVTLRCSPRSGDLSVYWYQQSLDQGLQFLIQYYNGEERAKGNILERFSAQQFPDLHSELNLSSLELGDSALYFCASSAQRGNYGYTFGSGTRLTVV.

This chain links TRBV6-6 with TRBJ1-2; 7 bases are a match to TRBD1. Germline loops: CDR1 MNHNY, CDR2 SVGAGI (reference sequence). This CDR3 is built from 16 residues. V shed 5 bases and J 1 base; nucleotides not matched to a gene: 10. The CDR3, as DNA: TGTGCCAGCAGTCCGACAGGGATGGGGAATAACTATGGCTACACCTTC. Its translation is CASSPTGMGNNYGYTF.

This chain connects TRBV27 to TRBJ2-7, with 10 bases identical to TRBD1. The V segment lost 6 bases and the J segment 0 bases; nucleotides outside the gene matches: 11. The germline CDR1 and CDR2 sequences are MNHEY and SMNVEV (reference sequence). This CDR3 has 17 amino acids. The CDR3 spells CASSRRDRGKSSYEQYF. For the CDR3, the DNA is TGTGCCAGCAGCCGCCGGGACAGGGGAAAAAGCTCCTACGAGCAGTACTTC.

This clone was observed a handful of times. In nucleotides, the CDR3 is TGTGCCAGCAGTGAAATGGACAGGGTCTACGAGCAGTACTTC. It codes for CASSEMDRVYEQYF. The V call is TRBV6-1, the J call TRBJ2-7, with 8 positions matching TRBD1. Germline-derived CDR1 and CDR2 are MNHNS and SASEGT. V dropped 2 bases and J dropped 3; count of bases not matched to a gene: 3. The CDR3 sequence is 14 residues long.

The CDR3, as DNA: TGTGCCAGCAGCTCCGGACTAGTAGCATCAGATACGCAGTATTTT. Translated, it gives CASSSGLVASDTQYF. This chain uses TRBV5-6 with TRBJ2-3, with TRBD2 matching over 7 bases. CDR1 and CDR2 from the germline V gene are SGHDT and YYEEEE. This CDR3 is built from 15 residues. Losses at the gene ends were 3 bases for V and 4 bases for J; bases not matched to a gene: 8.

The CDR3 nucleotides are TGTGCCAGCTCACCCCGCTCGGACGAGCAGTACTTC. Amino acids: CASSPRSDEQYF. The chain recombines TRBV18 with TRBJ2-7, with D hard to call. Trimming removed 3 bases from V and 5 bases from J, with 8 bases in between. The CDR3 covers 12 residues. Germline lookup yields CDR1 KGHSH and CDR2 LQKENI. The variable domain in full, completed from reference TRBV18 and TRBJ2-7, reads NAGVMQNPRHLVRRRGQEARLRCSPMKGHSHVYWYRQLPEEGLKFMVYLQKENIIDESGMPKERFSAEFPKEGPSILRIQQVVRGDSAAYFCASSPRSDEQYFGPGTRLTVT.